This T cell receptor (beta chain) was captured by sequencing in a study of blood T cells in healthy people across ages. Then a second PCR, running roughly 7 to 11 cycles, was carried out with a sample-barcoded 5' primer and a J-beta primer mix. Tagging of each cDNA molecule was performed by a template-switch adaptor with 12 random nucleotides. TCRdb reprocessed the 5' RACE reads with MiXCR, giving one entry per CDR3 protein. The table shows around 780,000 distinct CDR3 sequences, with roughly 50% occurring only once. Drawing of peripheral blood yielded about 10 milliliters from each donor. There are 13 residues in the CDR3. The germline V gene encodes CDR1 ENHRY and CDR2 SYGVKD. J gave up 12 bases and V 7 bases, and 9 bases lay outside the gene matches. In its sample, this clonotype was seen a few times. The antigen is undetermined. Study findings and constraints: In these data, TCR beta diversity tracked strongly with naive T cell percentage.

The chain is built from TRBV10-3 and TRBJ2-1; 10 nucleotides align to TRBD2. Sequencing was done on a sample of blood. This receptor was taken from a middle-aged man in good health. The CDR3 here is CAITGAGGPWQFF. As DNA, the CDR3 is TGTGCCATCACGGGAGCGGGAGGGCCTTGGCAGTTCTTC.